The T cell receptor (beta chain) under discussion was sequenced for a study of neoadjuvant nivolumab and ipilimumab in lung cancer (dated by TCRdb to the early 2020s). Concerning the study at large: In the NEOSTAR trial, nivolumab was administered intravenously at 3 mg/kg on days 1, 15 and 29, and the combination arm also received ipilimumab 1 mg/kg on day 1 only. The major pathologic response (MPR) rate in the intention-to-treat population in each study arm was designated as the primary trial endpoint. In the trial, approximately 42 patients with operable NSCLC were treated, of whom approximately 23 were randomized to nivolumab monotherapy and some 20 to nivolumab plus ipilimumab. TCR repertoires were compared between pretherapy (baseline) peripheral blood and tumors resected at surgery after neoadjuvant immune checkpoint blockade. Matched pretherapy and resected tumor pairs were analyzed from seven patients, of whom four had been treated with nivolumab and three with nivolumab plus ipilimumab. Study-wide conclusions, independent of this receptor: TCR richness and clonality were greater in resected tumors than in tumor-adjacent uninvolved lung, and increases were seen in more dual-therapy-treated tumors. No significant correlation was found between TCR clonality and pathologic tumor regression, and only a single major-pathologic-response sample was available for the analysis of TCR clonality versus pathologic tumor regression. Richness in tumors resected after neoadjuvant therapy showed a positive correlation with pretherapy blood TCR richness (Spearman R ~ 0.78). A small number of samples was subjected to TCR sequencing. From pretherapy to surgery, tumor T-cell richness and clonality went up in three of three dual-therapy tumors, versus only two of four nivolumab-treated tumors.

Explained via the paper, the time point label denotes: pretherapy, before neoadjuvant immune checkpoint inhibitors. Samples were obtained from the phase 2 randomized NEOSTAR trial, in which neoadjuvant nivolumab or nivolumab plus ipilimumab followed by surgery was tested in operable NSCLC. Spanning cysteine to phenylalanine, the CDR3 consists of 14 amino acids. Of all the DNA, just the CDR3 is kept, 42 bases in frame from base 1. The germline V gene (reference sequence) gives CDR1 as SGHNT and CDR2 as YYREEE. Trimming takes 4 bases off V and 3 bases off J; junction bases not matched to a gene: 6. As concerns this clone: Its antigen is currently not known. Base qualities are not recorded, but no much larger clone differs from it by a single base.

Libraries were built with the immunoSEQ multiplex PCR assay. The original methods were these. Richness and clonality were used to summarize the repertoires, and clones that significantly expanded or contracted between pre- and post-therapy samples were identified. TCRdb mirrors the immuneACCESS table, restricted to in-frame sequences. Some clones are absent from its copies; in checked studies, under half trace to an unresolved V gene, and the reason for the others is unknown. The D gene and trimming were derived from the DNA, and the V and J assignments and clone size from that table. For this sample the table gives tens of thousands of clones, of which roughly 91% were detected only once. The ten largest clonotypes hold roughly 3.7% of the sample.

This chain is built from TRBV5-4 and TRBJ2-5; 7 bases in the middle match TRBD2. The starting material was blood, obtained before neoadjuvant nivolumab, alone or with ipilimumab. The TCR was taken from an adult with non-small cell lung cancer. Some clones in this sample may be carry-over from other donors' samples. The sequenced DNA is TGTGCCAGCAGCCTCCCTCTAGCGGAAGAGACCCAGTACTTC. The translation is CASSLPLAEETQYF.